Detailed here is one T cell receptor (beta chain). No antigen is known for it. V was trimmed by 5 bases and J by 8 bases, leaving 17 bases between them. This CDR3 contains 14 residues. The data were taken from a study of identical twins. Healthy Caucasians alone served as donors. TCRdb called the 5' RACE reads again in MiXCR, with one record for every CDR3 protein. The profile shows 400,000 to 550,000 distinct CDR3 sequences, roughly 21% of them singletons. Study-wide results and caveats: The authors noted that invariant MAIT and iNKT cells could partly confound zero-insertion analyses.

Separately, the same data were catalogued under a study of T cells expressing NK-cell markers. That paper notes: Each TCR beta repertoire originated in sorted T cells that were CD3+CD56+NKG2C+, CD3+CD56+NKG2C- or CD3+CD56-NKG2C+.

The source of this sequence is a woman aged 18-29 years in good health. The sample consisted of CD4+ T cells sorted from blood. The chain carries TRBV12-3 or TRBV12-4 and TRBJ2-3; D gene ambiguous. CDR3 nucleotides: TGTGCCAGCAGTATTGGCCCCTCCGGCAGTACGCAGTATTTT. Translation: CASSIGPSGSTQYF.